This T cell receptor beta chain was obtained from a study of T cell clusters in autoimmune cytopenias. Study-level findings and limits: Physiological T cell clusters of healthy donors were apparently absent in primary autoimmune cytopenia patients. A dominant lymphoma-associated repertoire apparently masked the cluster-lack signature in secondary cytopenia versus chronic lymphocytic leukemia.

On this clonotype: As yet, its antigen is unknown.

Multiplex touch-down PCR amplified TRB using TRB-A and TRB-B pools in one tube. From its re-call of the multiplex PCR reads, TCRdb lists each CDR3 protein once, without DNA. This specimen shows several thousand distinct CDR3 sequences; the ten leading clones hold 55%. TRB was amplified from 250 ng of peripheral blood genomic DNA per sample. This CDR3 is built from 15 residues. Germline V gives CDR1 SEHNR, CDR2 FQNEAQ (reference sequence). In addition, the sample was reused for a study of T cell repertoires in aging, cancer and after chemotherapy.

The chain recombines TRBV7-9 with TRBJ2-3. The specimen was peripheral blood. This receptor was taken from a human donor with chronic lymphocytic leukemia. The donor label of this sample is uncertain. The CDR3 loop reads CASSLTWVGTDTQYF.